The 23 T cell receptor beta chains below were found in one sample sequenced in a study of technical replicates of blood from several donors. Sequencing was performed with immunoSEQ multiplex PCR; in TCRdb, only in-frame clones are kept and a portion is missing. This sample has under 95,000 clones, with about 95% found just once. The sample was T cells isolated from PBMCs. Receptors were obtained from a human donor in good health.

The chain joins TRBV5-4 to TRBJ1-1; D perhaps matches TRBD1 (5 bases). Germline V gives CDR1 SGHNT, CDR2 YYREEE (reference sequence). This CDR3 has 15 residues. V lost 4 bases and J 0 bases, leaving 13 bases between the germline ends. The CDR3 bases are TGTGCCAGCAGCCGGGCGGGGGGGATGAACACTGAAGCTTTCTTT. It is translated as CASSRAGGMNTEAFF.

The chain carries TRBV9 and TRBJ2-1, with D tentatively TRBD2 (5 bases). The germline V and J ends were trimmed by 2 bases and 11 bases, with 14 bases remaining between them. The CDR3 consists of 13 residues. Germline V gene lookup returns CDR1 SGDLS and CDR2 YYNGEE. As DNA, the CDR3 is TGTGCCAGCAGCGTCCCGGAACTAGGGAAGCAGTTCTTC. This translates into CASSVPELGKQFF.

The V and J genes are TRBV4-1 and TRBJ1-4, with D tentatively TRBD1 (6 bases). In germline, CDR1 is MGHRA, CDR2 YSYEKL. V was trimmed by 1 base and J by 10 bases, leaving 28 bases between them. The CDR3 runs 19 residues. The CDR3 DNA reads TGCGCCAGCAGCCAAGGAATCTCCACCGACCGGGACGTCAGGGGAAAACTGTTTTTT. Translation: CASSQGISTDRDVRGKLFF.

This sequence joins TRBV9 and TRBJ2-1, with 14 bases fitting TRBD2. Per germline, CDR1 SGDLS and CDR2 YYNGEE. Trimming at V came to 2 bases and at J to 8 bases, leaving 3 bases not matched to a gene. The CDR3 is 15 residues long. The CDR3, as DNA: TGTGCCAGCAGCGTCGGGACTAGCGGGGGCTATGAGCAGTTCTTC. This gives the protein CASSVGTSGGYEQFF.

The chain joins TRBV14 to TRBJ2-5, with 9 bases identical to TRBD2. The CDR3 loop spans 18 amino acids. V lost 0 bases to trimming and J lost 4 bases; unmatched junction nucleotides: 12. Germline V gene sequence: CDR1 SGHDN, CDR2 FVKESK. CDR3 DNA: TGTGCCAGCAGCCAAGATCGTAGCGGGAGCGCTCAGCGAGAGACCCAGTACTTC. Its protein is CASSQDRSGSAQRETQYF.

The J gene is TRBJ1-1, the V gene TRBV19; D possibly corresponds to TRBD1 (5 bases). CDR3 size: 14 residues. Per the germline V gene, CDR1 is LNHDA and CDR2 is SQIVND (reference sequence). Between the trimmed V and J ends, which lost 3 bases and 1 base, there was a span of 9 bases. CDR3 in amino acids: CASSMPQENTEAFF. The CDR3 DNA sequence: TGTGCCAGTAGTATGCCACAGGAGAACACTGAAGCTTTCTTT.

The gene calls are TRBV19 and TRBJ1-2; 8 bases fit TRBD1. J lost 4 bases, V lost 10 bases, and 5 bases had no gene match. The CDR3 totals 12 residues. Germline values: CDR1 LNHDA, CDR2 SQIVND (reference sequence). The CDR3 bases are TGTGCCACCGGGACAGGCCTCTATGGCTACACCTTC. It is translated as CATGTGLYGYTF.

This clone was picked up one time. This rearrangement joins TRBV2 to TRBJ2-7; 8 bases agree with TRBD2. V was clipped by 6 bases and J by 2 bases; unmatched bases: 9. The CDR3 spans 15 residues. Germline loops: CDR1 SNHLY, CDR2 FYNNEI. The CDR3 loop is CASRLGWTSTYEQYF. As DNA, the CDR3 is TGTGCCAGCAGGCTAGGATGGACTAGCACCTACGAGCAGTACTTC.

V is TRBV27 and J is TRBJ1-2, with TRBD1 matching 8 bases. V lost 7 bases to trimming and J lost 3 bases; unmatched junction nucleotides: 7. The length of the CDR3 is 14 residues. Germline assignment: CDR1 MNHEY and CDR2 SMNVEV (reference sequence). The CDR3 DNA sequence: TGTGCCAGCACCCCGGTGACAGGGGACTATGGCTACACCTTC. This translates into CASTPVTGDYGYTF.

V gene TRBV28 combines with J gene TRBJ2-7; 13 nucleotides match TRBD2. V lost 5 bases, J lost 2 bases, and 6 bases stayed unmatched. In germline, CDR1 is MDHEN, CDR2 SYDVKM. The CDR3 sequence is 16 residues long. CDR3 protein: CASSDAGTSGAYEQYF. The CDR3 bases are TGTGCCAGCAGTGACGCCGGGACTAGCGGGGCCTACGAGCAGTACTTC.

In this sample, this clone turned up once. V gene TRBV28 combines with J gene TRBJ1-2, with a tentative D call TRBD1 (6 bases). There are 16 residues in the CDR3. V was clipped by 8 bases and J by 1 base, with 20 bases between them. Germline loops: CDR1 MDHEN, CDR2 SYDVKM. The CDR3 region has the DNA TGTGCCAGCGGCGGTTTTGGACAGAGCCGTAACTATGGCTACACCTTC. As protein: CASGGFGQSRNYGYTF.

This sequence joins TRBV7-9 and TRBJ2-7; D perhaps matches TRBD1 (7 bases). Germline assignment: CDR1 SEHNR and CDR2 FQNEAQ (reference sequence). This CDR3 has 15 amino acids. Trimming shortened V by 8 bases and J by 3 bases, and 20 bases separated the two germline ends. CDR3 protein: CASFAGGILGYEQYF. CDR3 coding DNA: TGTGCCAGCTTTGCAGGGGGGATTTTGGGCTACGAGCAGTACTTC.

V usage is TRBV15 and J usage is TRBJ1-1; D is uncertain. The CDR3 has 13 residues. Per the germline V gene, CDR1 is LNHNV and CDR2 is YYDKDF (reference sequence). The V gene lost 3 bases and the J gene lost 3 bases, with 8 bases spanning the gap. For the CDR3, the DNA is TGTGCCACCAGCAGTAGATTGGACACTGAAGCTTTCTTT. Encoded protein: CATSSRLDTEAFF.

This chain links TRBV5-6 with TRBJ2-1; D might be TRBD2 (5 bases). Germline loops: CDR1 SGHDT, CDR2 YYEEEE. The germline V and J ends were trimmed by 5 bases and 8 bases, with 23 bases remaining between them. The CDR3 has 16 amino acids. The CDR3 is CASRYLLSDYQDEQFF. In DNA form, the CDR3 reads TGTGCCAGCAGGTACCTCTTGAGCGACTATCAGGATGAGCAGTTCTTC. Full variable domain (outside the CDR3, taken from reference TRBV5-6 and TRBJ2-1): DAGVTQSPTHLIKTRGQQVTLRCSPKSGHDTVSWYQQALGQGPQFIFQYYEEEERQRGNFPDRFSGHQFPNYSSELNVNALLLGDSALYLCASRYLLSDYQDEQFFGPGTRLTVL.

The rearrangement joins TRBV12-2 to TRBJ2-7; no DNA check was done on the table's D call, TRBD2. TRBV12-2 is a pseudogene. This CDR3 spans 15 amino acids. The CDR3 reads CASRSSGEPSYEQYF. CDR3 DNA sequence: TGTGCAAGTCGCTCCAGCGGAGAACCATCCTACGAGCAGTACTTC.

The V and J genes are TRBV7-9 and TRBJ1-2, with D hard to call. CDR3 length: 16 amino acids. Germline CDR1 reads SEHNR; CDR2 reads FQNEAQ (reference sequence). V gave up 2 bases and J gave up 2 bases, with 15 bases separating them. CDR3 DNA: TGTGCCAGCAGCTTAAGGTCGGCAGGATCGAACTATGGCTACACCTTC. Encoded protein: CASSLRSAGSNYGYTF.

The V call is TRBV7-6, the J call TRBJ2-2; 12 bases match TRBD2. Germline V lookup: CDR1 SGHVS, CDR2 FNYEAQ. V dropped 4 bases and J dropped 1; count of bases not matched to a gene: 1. This CDR3 has 16 amino acids. CDR3 nucleotide sequence: TGTGCCAGCAGCTCTAGCGGGGGGGTGAACACCGGGGAGCTGTTTTTT. It is translated as CASSSSGGVNTGELFF.

The chain couples TRBV27 to TRBJ2-7; 7 bases fit TRBD1. V was pared by 1 base and J by 2 bases, with 2 bases of the junction left unmatched. The CDR3 is 14 amino acids. Germline V gives CDR1 MNHEY, CDR2 SMNVEV (reference sequence). CDR3: CASSLYQGAYEQYF. CDR3 bases: TGTGCCAGCAGTTTATACCAGGGGGCCTACGAGCAGTACTTC.

The V gene is TRBV6-5, the J gene TRBJ2-1; D might be TRBD2 (5 bases). Trimming shortened V by 3 bases and J by 3 bases, and 9 bases separated the two germline ends. The CDR3 totals 14 residues. The germline V gene encodes CDR1 MNHEY and CDR2 SVGAGI. CDR3 protein: CASSYSGIYNEQFF. The CDR3 DNA sequence: TGTGCCAGCAGTTATTCCGGGATCTACAATGAGCAGTTCTTC.

This rearrangement joins TRBV10-3 to TRBJ1-1, with D unresolved. Germline V lookup: CDR1 ENHRY, CDR2 SYGVKD. Between the trimmed V and J ends, which lost 10 bases and 3 bases, there was a span of 15 bases. This CDR3 contains 13 residues. The CDR3 here is CATRPPRYTEAFF. The DNA of the CDR3 is TGTGCCACCCGCCCCCCACGGTACACTGAAGCTTTCTTT.

J is TRBJ2-2 and V is TRBV21-1; the D call of TRBD2 is as the table states it, not checked on the DNA. TRBV21-1 is given as a pseudogene. This CDR3 comprises 20 residues. For the CDR3, the DNA is TGTGCCAGCAGCAAAAGGGTCATCCGTCGAGGAGGAATCGAAACCGGGGAGCTGTTTTTT. Translated: CASSKRVIRRGGIETGELFF.

The rearrangement uses TRBV7-9 and TRBJ2-2; possible D gene TRBD2, 6 bases. Germline V gives CDR1 SEHNR, CDR2 FQNEAQ (reference sequence). CDR3 length equals 15 residues. V was trimmed by 0 bases and J by 7 bases, leaving 12 bases between them. CDR3 region: CASSLAGGFGGELFF. The CDR3 DNA follows: TGTGCCAGCAGCTTAGCCGGGGGATTCGGCGGGGAGCTGTTTTTT.

This sequence joins TRBV18 and TRBJ1-1, with unresolved D. Germline V gene data show CDR1 as KGHSH and CDR2 as LQKENI. The ends were cut back, 6 bases at V and 4 bases at J, with 12 bases in the middle. The CDR3 spans 13 residues. The CDR3 protein is CASSQEAATEAFF. For the CDR3, the DNA is TGTGCCAGCTCCCAGGAGGCAGCCACTGAAGCTTTCTTT.